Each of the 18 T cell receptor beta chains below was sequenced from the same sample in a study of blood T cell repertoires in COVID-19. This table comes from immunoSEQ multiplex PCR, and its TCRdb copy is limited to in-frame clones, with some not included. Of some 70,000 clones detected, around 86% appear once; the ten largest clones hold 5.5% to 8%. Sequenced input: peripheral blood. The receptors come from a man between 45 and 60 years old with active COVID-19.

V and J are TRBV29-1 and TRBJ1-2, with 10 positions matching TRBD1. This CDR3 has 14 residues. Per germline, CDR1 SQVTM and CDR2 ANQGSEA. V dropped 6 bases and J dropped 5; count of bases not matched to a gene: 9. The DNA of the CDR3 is TGCAGCGTCGAACCAGCGGGACAGGGGTATGGCTACACCTTC. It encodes CSVEPAGQGYGYTF.

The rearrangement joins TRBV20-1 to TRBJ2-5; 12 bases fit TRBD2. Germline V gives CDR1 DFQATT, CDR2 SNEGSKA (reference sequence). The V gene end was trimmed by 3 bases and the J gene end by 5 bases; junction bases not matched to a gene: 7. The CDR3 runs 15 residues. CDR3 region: CSASVRTSGRETQYF. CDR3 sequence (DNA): TGCAGTGCTAGTGTGCGCACTAGCGGGAGGGAGACCCAGTACTTC.

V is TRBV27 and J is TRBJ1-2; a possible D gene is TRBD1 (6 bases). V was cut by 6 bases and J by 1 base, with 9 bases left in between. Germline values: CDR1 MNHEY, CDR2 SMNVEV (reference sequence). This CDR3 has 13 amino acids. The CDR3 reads CASSPGVNYGYTF. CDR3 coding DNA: TGTGCCAGCAGCCCAGGGGTTAACTATGGCTACACCTTC.

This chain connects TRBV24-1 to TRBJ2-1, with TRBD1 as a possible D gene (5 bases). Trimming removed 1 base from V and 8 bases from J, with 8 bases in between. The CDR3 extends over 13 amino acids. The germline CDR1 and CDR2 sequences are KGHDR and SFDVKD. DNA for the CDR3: TGTGCCACCAGTGATTTTGTAGGGGATGAGCAGTTCTTC. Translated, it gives CATSDFVGDEQFF.

The CDR3 region is CASRATGNNEQFF. CDR3 nucleotide sequence: TGCGCCAGCAGAGCTACAGGGAATAATGAGCAGTTCTTC. J is TRBJ2-1 and V is TRBV5-1; tentative D call: TRBD1 (6 bases). With 5 bases removed from V and 7 bases from J, the gap between germline ends came to 13 bases. The CDR3 length is 13 residues. The germline gives CDR1 SGHRS, CDR2 YFSETQ. Combining the CDR3 with reference TRBV5-1 and TRBJ2-1 gives the whole variable domain KAGVTQTPRYLIKTRGQQVTLSCSPISGHRSVSWYQQTPGQGLQFLFEYFSETQRNKGNFPGRFSGRQFSNSRSEMNVSTLELGDSALYLCASRATGNNEQFFGPGTRLTVL.

DNA of the CDR3: TGTGCCAGCAGCTGGGGACAGGGTACTGAAGCTTTCTTT. Encoded protein: CASSWGQGTEAFF. The chain combines TRBV7-9 with TRBJ1-1, with TRBD1 identical over 9 bases. From germline, CDR1 is SEHNR and CDR2 FQNEAQ (reference sequence). This CDR3 has 13 amino acids. V shed 4 bases, J shed 5 bases, and the junction held 2 bases outside the gene matches.

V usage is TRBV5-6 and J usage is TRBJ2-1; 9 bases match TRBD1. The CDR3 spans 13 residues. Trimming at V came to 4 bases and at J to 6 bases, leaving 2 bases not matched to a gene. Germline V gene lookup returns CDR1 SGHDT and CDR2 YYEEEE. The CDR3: CASSPTGGNEQFF. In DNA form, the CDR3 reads TGTGCCAGCAGCCCGACAGGGGGCAATGAGCAGTTCTTC.

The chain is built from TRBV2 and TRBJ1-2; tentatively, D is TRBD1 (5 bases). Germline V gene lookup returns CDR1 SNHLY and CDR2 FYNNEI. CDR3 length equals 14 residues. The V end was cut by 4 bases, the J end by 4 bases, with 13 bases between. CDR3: CASSGRGIGYGYTF. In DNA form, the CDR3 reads TGTGCCAGCAGTGGGCGGGGGATCGGCTATGGCTACACCTTC.

The CDR3 DNA is TGTGCCAGCAGGAACTCGGAAGGGGGCAATCAGCCCCAGCATTTT. Protein sequence: CASRNSEGGNQPQHF. V and J are TRBV2 and TRBJ1-5; weak D call: TRBD1 (5 bases). In germline, CDR1 is SNHLY, CDR2 FYNNEI. The CDR3 is 15 residues long. The germline V and J ends were trimmed by 6 bases and 2 bases, with 14 bases remaining between them.

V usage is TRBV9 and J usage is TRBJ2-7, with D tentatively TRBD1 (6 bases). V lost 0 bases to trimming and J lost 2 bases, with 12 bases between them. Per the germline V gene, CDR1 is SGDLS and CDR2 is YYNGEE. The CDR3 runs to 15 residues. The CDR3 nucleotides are TGTGCCAGCAGCGTAGAACAGGGCAGCACCTACGAGCAGTACTTC. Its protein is CASSVEQGSTYEQYF.

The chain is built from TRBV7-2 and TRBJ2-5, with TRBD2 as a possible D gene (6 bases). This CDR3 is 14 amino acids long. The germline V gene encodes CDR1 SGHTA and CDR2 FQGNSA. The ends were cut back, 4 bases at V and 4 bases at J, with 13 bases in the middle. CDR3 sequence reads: CASSSSRGGETQYF. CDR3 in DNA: TGTGCCAGCAGCTCATCGCGGGGAGGAGAGACCCAGTACTTC.

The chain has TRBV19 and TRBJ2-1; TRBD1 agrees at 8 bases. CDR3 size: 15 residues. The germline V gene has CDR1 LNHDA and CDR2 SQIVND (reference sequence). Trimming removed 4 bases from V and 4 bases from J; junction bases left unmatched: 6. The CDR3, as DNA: TGTGCCAGTAGTACAGACAGGGGCGGGTACAATGAGCAGTTCTTC. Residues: CASSTDRGGYNEQFF.

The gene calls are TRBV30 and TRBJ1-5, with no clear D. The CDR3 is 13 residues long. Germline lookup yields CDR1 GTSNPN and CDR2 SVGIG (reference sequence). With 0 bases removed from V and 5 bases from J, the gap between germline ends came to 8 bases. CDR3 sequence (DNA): TGTGCCTGGAGTGTTTTTACAGATCAGCCCCAGCATTTT. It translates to CAWSVFTDQPQHF.

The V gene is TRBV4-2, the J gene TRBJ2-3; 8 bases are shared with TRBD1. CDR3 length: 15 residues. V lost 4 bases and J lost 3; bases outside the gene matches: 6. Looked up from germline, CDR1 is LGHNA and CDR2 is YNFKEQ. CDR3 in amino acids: CASSRRNRGTDTQYF. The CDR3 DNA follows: TGTGCCAGCAGCCGAAGGAACAGGGGGACAGATACGCAGTATTTT.

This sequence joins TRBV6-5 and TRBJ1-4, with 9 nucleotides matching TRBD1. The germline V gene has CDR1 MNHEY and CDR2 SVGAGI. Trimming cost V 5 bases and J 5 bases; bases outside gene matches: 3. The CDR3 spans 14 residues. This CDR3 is CASSHRGPNEKLFF. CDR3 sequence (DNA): TGTGCCAGCAGTCACAGGGGGCCCAATGAAAAACTGTTTTTT.

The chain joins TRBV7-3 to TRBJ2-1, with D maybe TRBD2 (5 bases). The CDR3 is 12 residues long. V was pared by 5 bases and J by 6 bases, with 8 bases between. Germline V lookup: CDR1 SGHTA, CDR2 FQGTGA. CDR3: CASSPSGNEQFF. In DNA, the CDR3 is TGTGCCAGCAGCCCCAGCGGCAATGAGCAGTTCTTC.

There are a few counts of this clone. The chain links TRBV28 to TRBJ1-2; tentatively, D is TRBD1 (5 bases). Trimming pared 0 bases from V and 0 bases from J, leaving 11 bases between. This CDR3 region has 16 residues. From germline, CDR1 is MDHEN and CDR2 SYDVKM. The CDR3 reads CASSLWGGRTNYGYTF. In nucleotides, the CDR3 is TGTGCCAGCAGTTTATGGGGGGGAAGGACTAACTATGGCTACACCTTC.

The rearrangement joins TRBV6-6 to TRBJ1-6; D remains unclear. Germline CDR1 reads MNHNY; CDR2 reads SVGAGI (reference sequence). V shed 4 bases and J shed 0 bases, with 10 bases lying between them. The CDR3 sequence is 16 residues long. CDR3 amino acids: CASSFQQSSYNSPLHF. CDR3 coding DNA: TGTGCCAGCAGTTTTCAACAGAGCTCCTATAATTCACCCCTCCACTTT.